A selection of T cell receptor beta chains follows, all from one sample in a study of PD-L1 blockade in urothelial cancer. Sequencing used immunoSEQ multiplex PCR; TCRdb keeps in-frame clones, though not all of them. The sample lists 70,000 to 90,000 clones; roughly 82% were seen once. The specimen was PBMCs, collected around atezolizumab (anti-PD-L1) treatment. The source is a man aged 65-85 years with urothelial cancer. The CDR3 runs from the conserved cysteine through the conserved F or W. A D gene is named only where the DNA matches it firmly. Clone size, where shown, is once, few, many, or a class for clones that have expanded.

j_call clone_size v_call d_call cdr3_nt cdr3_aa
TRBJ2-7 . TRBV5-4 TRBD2 TGTGCCAGCAGCTACGGGACTAGCGGGACCTACGAGCAGTACTTC CASSYGTSGTYEQYF
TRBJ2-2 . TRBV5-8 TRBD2 TGTGCCAGCAGCTTTAGGAGCGGGGCGAACACCGGGGAGCTGTTTTTT CASSFRSGANTGELFF
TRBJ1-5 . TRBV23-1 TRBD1 TGCGCCAGCAGTCACCCATTGGGACAGGGGGCAGGTTATCAGCCCCAGCATTTT CASSHPLGQGAGYQPQHF
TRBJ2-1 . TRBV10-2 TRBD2 TGCGCCAGCCGACTAGCGGGAAACAATGAGCAGTTCTTC CASRLAGNNEQFF
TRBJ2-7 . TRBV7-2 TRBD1 TGTGCCAGCAGCCACACCGACAGGGGGCTTCGAGAGCAGTACTTC CASSHTDRGLREQYF
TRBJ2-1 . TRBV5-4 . TGTGCCAGCAGCTTGGCCTTGGCCGTGGAGCAGTTCTTC CASSLALAVEQFF
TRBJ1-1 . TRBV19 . TGTGCCAGTCAACAGGGCCGGGGCCGGGGCACTGAAGCTTTCTTT CASQQGRGRGTEAFF
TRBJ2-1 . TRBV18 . TGTGCCAGCTCACTGCTAGCAGACAATGAGCAGTTCTTC CASSLLADNEQFF
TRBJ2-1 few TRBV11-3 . TGTGCCAGCAGCTTAGATTTTGAGGGAGTGGGTGATGAGCAGTTCTTC CASSLDFEGVGDEQFF
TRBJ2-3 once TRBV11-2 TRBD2 TGTGCCAGCAGCCGAAGCGGGGGTAGCACAGATACGCAGTATTTT CASSRSGGSTDTQYF
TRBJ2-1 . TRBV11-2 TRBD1 TGTGCCAGCAGCTTCACAGGGGCCGAGCAGTTCTTC CASSFTGAEQFF
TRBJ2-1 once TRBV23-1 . TGCGCCAGCAGTCTACCGGGACTTCGCTCCTACAATGAGCAGTTCTTC CASSLPGLRSYNEQFF
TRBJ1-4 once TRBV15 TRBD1 TGTGCCACCAGCAGAGATGACGGGACAGATCATGAAAAACTGTTTTTT CATSRDDGTDHEKLFF
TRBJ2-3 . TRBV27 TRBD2 TGTGCCAGCAGTCGACTAGCGGGAGATGTAGATACGCAGTATTTT CASSRLAGDVDTQYF
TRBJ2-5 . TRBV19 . TGTGCCAGTAGTATTAGTAGTTTGCAGACCCAGTACTTC CASSISSLQTQYF
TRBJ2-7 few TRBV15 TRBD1 TGTGCCACCAGCAGAGCACAGGGGCCCGAGCAGTACTTC CATSRAQGPEQYF
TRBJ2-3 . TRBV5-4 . TGTGCCAGCAGCTTGGAGGGAACTAGTGGTGCAGATACGCAGTATTTT CASSLEGTSGADTQYF
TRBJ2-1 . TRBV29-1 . TGCAGCGTCGATACAATTCCCCTCTACAATGAGCAGTTCTTC CSVDTIPLYNEQFF
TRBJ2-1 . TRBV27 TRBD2 TGTGCCAGCAGCTCTCTGCGCGCGGGGGTCAATGAGCAGTTCTTC CASSSLRAGVNEQFF
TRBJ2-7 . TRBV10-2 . TGCGCCAGCAGCCACGGACAGTACTACGAGCAGTACTTC CASSHGQYYEQYF
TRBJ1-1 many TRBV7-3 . TGTGCCAGCAGCCCTTCCGGCCGTCTCGGGTTGAATGAAGCTTTCTTT CASSPSGRLGLNEAFF
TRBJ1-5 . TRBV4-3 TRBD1 TGCGCCAGCAGCCAGGACAGGCTTAGCAATCAGCCCCAGCATTTT CASSQDRLSNQPQHF
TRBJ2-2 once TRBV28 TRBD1 TGTGCCAGCAGATCGGGACAGGCGAACACCGGGGAGCTGTTTTTT CASRSGQANTGELFF
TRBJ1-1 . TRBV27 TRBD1 TGTGCCAGCAGTTTTGCCGGGACAGGGATAACTGAAGCTTTCTTT CASSFAGTGITEAFF
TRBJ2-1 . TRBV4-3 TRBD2 TGCGCCAGCAGCCAAGTTCCGGGACTAGCGGCCCACAATGAGCAGTTCTTC CASSQVPGLAAHNEQFF
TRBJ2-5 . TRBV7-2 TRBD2 TGTGCCAGCAGCTTATTTTCTAGCGGGAGTGGTTTAGAGACCCAGTACTTC CASSLFSSGSGLETQYF
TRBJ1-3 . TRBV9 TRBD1 TGTGCCAGCAGCGTAGCTACTGGGACAGGGGGGCCTCCGAGCACCATATATTTT CASSVATGTGGPPSTIYF
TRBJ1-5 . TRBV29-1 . TGCAGCGTTGCTGGGCAGGATAGCAATCAGCCCCAGCATTTT CSVAGQDSNQPQHF
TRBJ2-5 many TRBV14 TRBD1 TGTGCCAGCAGCCAAGGAGCGACAGGGTGGAGGACCCAGTACTTC CASSQGATGWRTQYF
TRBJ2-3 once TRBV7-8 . TGTGCCAGCAGCTTAACGGGGGCAGATACGCAGTATTTT CASSLTGADTQYF
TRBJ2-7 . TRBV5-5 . TGTGCCAGCAGAGTTCCGGGGGATACGCACGAGCAGTACTTC CASRVPGDTHEQYF
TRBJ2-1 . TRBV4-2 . TGTGCCAGCAGCCAAGACCCACTAGCATCGGCCTACAATGAGCAGTTCTTC CASSQDPLASAYNEQFF
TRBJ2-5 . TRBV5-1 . TGCGCCAGCAGCTTCTGGGCGCAAGAGACCCAGTACTTC CASSFWAQETQYF
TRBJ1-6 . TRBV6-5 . TGTGCCAGCAGTTCGGTGGGGGGAGATAATTCACCCCTCCACTTT CASSSVGGDNSPLHF
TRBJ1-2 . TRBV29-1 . TGCAGCGTTTATCAGGGGAATGGCTACACCTTC CSVYQGNGYTF
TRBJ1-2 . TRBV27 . TGTGCCAGCAGTTTTAAGGGGTTTTATGGCTACACCTTC CASSFKGFYGYTF
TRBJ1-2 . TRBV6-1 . TGTGCCAGCAGTGGGCAGGGTGATGGCTACACCTTC CASSGQGDGYTF
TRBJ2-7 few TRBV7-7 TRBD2 TGTGCTAGCAGCCCGACTAGCGGGACCTACGAGCAGTACTTC CASSPTSGTYEQYF
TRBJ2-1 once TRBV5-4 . TGTGCCAGCAGCCCGGGGTGGGGTGATGAGCAGTTCTTC CASSPGWGDEQFF
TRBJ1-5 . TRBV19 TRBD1 TGTGCCAGTAGTACGTCACAGGGGCGGAATCAGCCCCAGCATTTT CASSTSQGRNQPQHF
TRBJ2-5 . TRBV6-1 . TGTGCCAGCACCCCAATAGGATCTCAGCGAGAGACCCAGTACTTC CASTPIGSQRETQYF
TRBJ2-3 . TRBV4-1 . TGCGCCAGCAGCCCCTTTGGCAGGGGTAGGACAGATACGCAGTATTTT CASSPFGRGRTDTQYF
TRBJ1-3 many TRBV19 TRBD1 TGTGCCAGTAGTCCTCGGACAGGGTGGACTGGAAACACCATATATTTT CASSPRTGWTGNTIYF
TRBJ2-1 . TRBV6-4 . TGTGCCAGCAGTGCCCTATTAGGGGGGGTTGAGCAGTTCTTC CASSALLGGVEQFF
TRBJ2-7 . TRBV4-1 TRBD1 TGCGCCAGCAGCCAAGGGGACAGGGAGTATTCCTACGAGCAGTACTTC CASSQGDREYSYEQYF
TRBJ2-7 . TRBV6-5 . TGTGCCAGCAGCCCGGGGGATGGGAGCTCCTACGAGCAGTACTTC CASSPGDGSSYEQYF
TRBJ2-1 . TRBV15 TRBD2 TGTGCCACCAGCAGAGATCGGGGGGTCCACAATGAGCAGTTCTTC CATSRDRGVHNEQFF
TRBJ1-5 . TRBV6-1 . TGTGCCAGCAGTGCTAGTTTGGAAGGCAATCAGCCCCAGCATTTT CASSASLEGNQPQHF
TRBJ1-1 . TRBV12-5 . TGTGCTAGTGCCCGAGACACTGGATTTCGAGCTTTCTTT CASARDTGFRAFF